The clone carrying this T cell receptor (beta chain) occurred a few times. As yet, its antigen is unknown. The data belong to a study of beta chain features in type 1 diabetes. General study points: The naive, central memory and Treg TCRB repertoires looked more alike in patients than they did in healthy donors. TCRB CDR3s from Type 1 diabetes patients were moderately but significantly shorter in all four CD4+ subsets.

The sequenced template was cDNA made from the entire isolated RNA. Sequencing used immunoSEQ multiplex PCR; TCRdb keeps in-frame clones, though not all of them. This table holds under 450,000 clones, approximately 15% found once. Every participating donor gave one draw, a heparinised blood sample averaging about 120 mL. The V and J ends lost 6 bases and 2 bases, in that order; junction bases with no gene match: 17. Germline V gene lookup returns CDR1 SGHDT and CDR2 YYEEEE. This CDR3 has 17 residues. Specimen: naive CD4+ T cells from blood. The chain employs TRBV5-6 and TRBJ2-7; TRBD2 aligns across 7 bases. The sequence came from a man aged 25 to 45 in good health. The CDR3 sequence is CASTNVRGAGQTYEQYF. DNA for the CDR3: TGTGCCAGCACCAACGTTCGAGGAGCGGGGCAAACCTACGAGCAGTACTTC. Variable domain in full (rest from reference TRBV5-6 and TRBJ2-7): DAGVTQSPTHLIKTRGQQVTLRCSPKSGHDTVSWYQQALGQGPQFIFQYYEEEERQRGNFPDRFSGHQFPNYSSELNVNALLLGDSALYLCASTNVRGAGQTYEQYFGPGTRLTVT.